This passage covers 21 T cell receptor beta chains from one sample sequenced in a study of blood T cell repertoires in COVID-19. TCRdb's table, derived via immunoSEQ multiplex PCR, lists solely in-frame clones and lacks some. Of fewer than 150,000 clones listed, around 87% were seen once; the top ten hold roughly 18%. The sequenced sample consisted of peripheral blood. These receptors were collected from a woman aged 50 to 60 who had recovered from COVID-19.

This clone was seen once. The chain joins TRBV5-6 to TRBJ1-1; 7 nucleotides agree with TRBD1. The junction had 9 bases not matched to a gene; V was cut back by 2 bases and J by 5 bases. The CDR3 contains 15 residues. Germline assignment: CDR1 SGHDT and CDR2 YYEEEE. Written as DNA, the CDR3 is TGTGCCAGCAGCTTAGATTACAGGGGACGGACTGAAGCTTTCTTT. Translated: CASSLDYRGRTEAFF.

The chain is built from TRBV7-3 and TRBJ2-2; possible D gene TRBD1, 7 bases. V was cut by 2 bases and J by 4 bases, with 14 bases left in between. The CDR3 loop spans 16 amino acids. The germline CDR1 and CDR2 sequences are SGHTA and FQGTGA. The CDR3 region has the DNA TGTGCCAGCAGCTTAGGGGCGGGGACAGCCACCGGGGAGCTGTTTTTT. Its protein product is CASSLGAGTATGELFF.

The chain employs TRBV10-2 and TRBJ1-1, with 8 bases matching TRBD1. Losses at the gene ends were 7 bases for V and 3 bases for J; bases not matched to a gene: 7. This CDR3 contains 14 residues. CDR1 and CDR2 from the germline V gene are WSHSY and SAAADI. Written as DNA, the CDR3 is TGCGCCAGCACTCGACAGGGGCCCTACACTGAAGCTTTCTTT. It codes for CASTRQGPYTEAFF.

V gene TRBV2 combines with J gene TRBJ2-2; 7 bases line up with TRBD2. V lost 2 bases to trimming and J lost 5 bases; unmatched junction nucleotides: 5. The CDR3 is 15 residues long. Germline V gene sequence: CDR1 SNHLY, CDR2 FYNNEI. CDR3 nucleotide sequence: TGTGCCAGCAGTGAATCCGGGGGAGGGACCGGGGAGCTGTTTTTT. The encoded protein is CASSESGGGTGELFF.

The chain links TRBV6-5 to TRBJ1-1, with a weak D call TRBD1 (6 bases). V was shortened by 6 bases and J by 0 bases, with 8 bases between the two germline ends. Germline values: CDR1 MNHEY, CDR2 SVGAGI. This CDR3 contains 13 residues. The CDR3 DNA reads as TGTGCCAGCAGATCAGGGGTGAACACTGAAGCTTTCTTT. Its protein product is CASRSGVNTEAFF.

The CDR3 sequence is CASSKARGLAGRLAKNIQYF. CDR3 nucleotides: TGTGCCAGCAGCAAAGCGCGGGGACTAGCGGGAAGATTAGCCAAAAACATTCAGTACTTC. The chain links TRBV21-1 to TRBJ2-4; TRBD2 is the table's D call, not checked against the DNA. TRBV21-1 represents a pseudogene. This CDR3 has 20 amino acids.

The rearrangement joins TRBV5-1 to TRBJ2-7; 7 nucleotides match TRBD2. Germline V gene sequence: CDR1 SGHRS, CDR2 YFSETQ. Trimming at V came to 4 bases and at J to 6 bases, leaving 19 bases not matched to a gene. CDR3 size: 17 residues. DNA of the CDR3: TGCGCCAGCAGCCCCAGAATGGGCGGGAGTTCTGGGTTCGAGCAGTACTTC. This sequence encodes CASSPRMGGSSGFEQYF.

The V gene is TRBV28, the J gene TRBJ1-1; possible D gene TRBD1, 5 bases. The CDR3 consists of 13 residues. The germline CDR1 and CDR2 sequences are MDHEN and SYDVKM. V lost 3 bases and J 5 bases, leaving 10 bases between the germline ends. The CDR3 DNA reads TGTGCCAGCAGTTTTCCGGGGGTAACTGAAGCTTTCTTT. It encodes CASSFPGVTEAFF.

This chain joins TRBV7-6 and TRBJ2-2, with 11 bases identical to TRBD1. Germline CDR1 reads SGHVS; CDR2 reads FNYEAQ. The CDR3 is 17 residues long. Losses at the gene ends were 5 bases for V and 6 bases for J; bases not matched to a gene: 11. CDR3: CASSQSWTGGIAGELFF. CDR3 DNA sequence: TGTGCCAGCAGCCAATCCTGGACAGGGGGCATCGCCGGGGAGCTGTTTTTT.

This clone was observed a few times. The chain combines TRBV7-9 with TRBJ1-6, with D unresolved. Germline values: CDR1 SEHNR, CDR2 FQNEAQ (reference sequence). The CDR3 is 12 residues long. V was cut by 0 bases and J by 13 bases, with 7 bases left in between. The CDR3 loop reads CASSLASGPLHF. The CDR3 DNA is TGTGCCAGCAGCTTAGCTTCGGGTCCCCTCCACTTT.

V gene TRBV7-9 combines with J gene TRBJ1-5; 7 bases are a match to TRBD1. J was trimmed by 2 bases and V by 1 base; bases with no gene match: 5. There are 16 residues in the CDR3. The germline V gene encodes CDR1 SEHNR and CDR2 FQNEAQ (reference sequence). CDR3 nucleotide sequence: TGTGCCAGCAGCTTAGGGACCGGGACAGGCAATCAGCCCCAGCATTTT. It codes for CASSLGTGTGNQPQHF. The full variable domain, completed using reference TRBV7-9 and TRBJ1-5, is DTGVSQNPRHKITKRGQNVTFRCDPISEHNRLYWYRQTLGQGPEFLTYFQNEAQLEKSRLLSDRFSAERPKGSFSTLEIQRTEQGDSAMYLCASSLGTGTGNQPQHFGDGTRLSIL.

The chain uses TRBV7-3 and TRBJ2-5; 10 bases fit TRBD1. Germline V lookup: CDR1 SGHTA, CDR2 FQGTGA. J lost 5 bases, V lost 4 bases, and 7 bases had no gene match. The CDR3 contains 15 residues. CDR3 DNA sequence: TGTGCCAGCAGCTCTCCCGGGACAGGGGACGAGACCCAGTACTTC. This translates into CASSSPGTGDETQYF. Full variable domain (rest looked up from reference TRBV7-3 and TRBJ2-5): GAGVSQTPSNKVTEKGKYVELRCDPISGHTALYWYRQSLGQGPEFLIYFQGTGAADDSGLPNDRFFAVRPEGSVSTLKIQRTERGDSAVYLCASSSPGTGDETQYFGPGTRLLVL.

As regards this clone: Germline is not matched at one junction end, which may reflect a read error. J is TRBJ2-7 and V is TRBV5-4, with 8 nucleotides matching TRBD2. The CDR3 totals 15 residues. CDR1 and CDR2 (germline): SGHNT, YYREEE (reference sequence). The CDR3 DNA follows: TGTGCCAGCAGCTTGGGGGGACTAGACTCCTCCGAGCAGTACTTC. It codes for CASSLGGLDSSEQYF.

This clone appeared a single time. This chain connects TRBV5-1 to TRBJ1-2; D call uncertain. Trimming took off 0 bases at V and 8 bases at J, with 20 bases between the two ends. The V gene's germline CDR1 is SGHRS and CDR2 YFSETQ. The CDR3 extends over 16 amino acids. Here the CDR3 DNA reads TGCGCCAGCAGCTTGGAGGTAGTTGGAAGGAGTCGAGGCTACACCTTC. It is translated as CASSLEVVGRSRGYTF.

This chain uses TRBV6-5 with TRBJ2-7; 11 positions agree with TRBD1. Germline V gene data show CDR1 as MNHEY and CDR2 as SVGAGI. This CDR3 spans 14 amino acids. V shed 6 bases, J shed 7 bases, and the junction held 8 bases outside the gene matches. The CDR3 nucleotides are TGTGCCAGCAGCAGGACAGGGGGCGGGGGAGAGCAGTACTTC. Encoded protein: CASSRTGGGGEQYF.

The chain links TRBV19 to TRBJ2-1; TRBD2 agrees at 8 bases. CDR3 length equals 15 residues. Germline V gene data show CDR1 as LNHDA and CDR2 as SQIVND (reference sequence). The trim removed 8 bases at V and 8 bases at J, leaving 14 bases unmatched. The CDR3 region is CASSIGRGAVDEQFF. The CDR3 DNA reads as TGTGCCAGTTCAATTGGGCGGGGGGCGGTGGATGAGCAGTTCTTC.

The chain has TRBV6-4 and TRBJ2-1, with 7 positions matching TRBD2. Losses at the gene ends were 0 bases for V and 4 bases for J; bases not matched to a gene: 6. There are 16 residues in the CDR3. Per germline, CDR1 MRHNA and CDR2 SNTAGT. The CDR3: CASSDSAGAGYNEQFF. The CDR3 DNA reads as TGTGCCAGCAGTGACTCGGCGGGAGCCGGGTACAATGAGCAGTTCTTC.

CDR3 region: CASGFEFAQAGGLRNQPQHF. CDR3 bases: TGTGCTAGTGGTTTTGAGTTCGCCCAGGCAGGGGGTTTACGGAATCAGCCCCAGCATTTT. The chain has TRBV12-5 and TRBJ1-5; 7 bases are shared with TRBD1. The trim removed 3 bases at V and 4 bases at J, leaving 21 bases unmatched. The germline gives CDR1 LGHNT, CDR2 FRNRAP. The CDR3 length is 20 residues.

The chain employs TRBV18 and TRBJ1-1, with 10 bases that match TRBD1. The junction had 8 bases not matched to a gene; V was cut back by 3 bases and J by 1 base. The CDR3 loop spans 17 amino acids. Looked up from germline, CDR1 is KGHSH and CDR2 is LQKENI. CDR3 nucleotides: TGTGCCAGCTCACCTCCCCGGACAGGGGGGGCGAACACTGAAGCTTTCTTT. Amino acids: CASSPPRTGGANTEAFF.

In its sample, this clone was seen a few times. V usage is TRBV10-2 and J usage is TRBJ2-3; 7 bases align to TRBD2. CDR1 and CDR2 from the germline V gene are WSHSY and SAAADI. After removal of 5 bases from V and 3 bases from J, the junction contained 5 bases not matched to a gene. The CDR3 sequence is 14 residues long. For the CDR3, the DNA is TGCGCCAGCAGTCGGGGGGAGAGAACAGATACGCAGTATTTT. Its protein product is CASSRGERTDTQYF.

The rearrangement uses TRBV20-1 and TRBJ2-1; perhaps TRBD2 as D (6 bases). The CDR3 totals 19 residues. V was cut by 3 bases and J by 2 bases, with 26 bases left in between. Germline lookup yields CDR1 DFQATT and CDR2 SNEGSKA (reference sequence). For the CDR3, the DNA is TGCAGTGCTAGTCCTCCCACGGCAGGGACTCCACCGGCCTACAATGAGCAGTTCTTC. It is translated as CSASPPTAGTPPAYNEQFF.